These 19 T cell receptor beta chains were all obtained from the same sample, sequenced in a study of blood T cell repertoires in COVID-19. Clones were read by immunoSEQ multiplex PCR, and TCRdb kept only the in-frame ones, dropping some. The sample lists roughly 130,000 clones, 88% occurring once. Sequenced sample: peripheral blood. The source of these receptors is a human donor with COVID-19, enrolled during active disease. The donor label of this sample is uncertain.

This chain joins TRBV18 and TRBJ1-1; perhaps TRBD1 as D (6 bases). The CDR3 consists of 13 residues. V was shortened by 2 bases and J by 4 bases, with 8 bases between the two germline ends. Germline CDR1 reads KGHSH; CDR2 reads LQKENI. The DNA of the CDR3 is TGTGCCAGCTCACCAAGGACAGCCACTGAAGCTTTCTTT. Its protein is CASSPRTATEAFF.

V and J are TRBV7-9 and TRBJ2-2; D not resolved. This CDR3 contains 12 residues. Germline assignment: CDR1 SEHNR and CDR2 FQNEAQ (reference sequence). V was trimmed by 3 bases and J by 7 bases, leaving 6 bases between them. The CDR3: CASSFGGGELFF. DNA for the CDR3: TGTGCCAGCAGCTTCGGCGGCGGGGAGCTGTTTTTT.

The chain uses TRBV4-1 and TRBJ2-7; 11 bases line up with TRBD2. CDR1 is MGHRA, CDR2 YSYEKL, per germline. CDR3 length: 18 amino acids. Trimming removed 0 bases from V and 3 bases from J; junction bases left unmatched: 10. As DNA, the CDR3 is TGCGCCAGCAGCCAAGATTGGCAACTAGCGGGAGTAAGCTACGAGCAGTACTTC. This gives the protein CASSQDWQLAGVSYEQYF.

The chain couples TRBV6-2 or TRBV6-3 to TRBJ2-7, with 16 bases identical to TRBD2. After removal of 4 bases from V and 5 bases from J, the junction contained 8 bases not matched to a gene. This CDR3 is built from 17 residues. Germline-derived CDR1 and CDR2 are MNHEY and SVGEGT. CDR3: CASSSGTSGGAGDEQYF. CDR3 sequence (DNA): TGTGCCAGCAGTTCCGGGACTAGCGGGGGGGCCGGCGACGAGCAGTACTTC.

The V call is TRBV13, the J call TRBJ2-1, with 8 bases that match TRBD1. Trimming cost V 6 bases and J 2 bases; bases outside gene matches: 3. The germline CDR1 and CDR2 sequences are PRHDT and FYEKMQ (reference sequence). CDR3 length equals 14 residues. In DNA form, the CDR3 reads TGTGCCAGCAGTATGGGACAGGCCTACAATGAGCAGTTCTTC. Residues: CASSMGQAYNEQFF.

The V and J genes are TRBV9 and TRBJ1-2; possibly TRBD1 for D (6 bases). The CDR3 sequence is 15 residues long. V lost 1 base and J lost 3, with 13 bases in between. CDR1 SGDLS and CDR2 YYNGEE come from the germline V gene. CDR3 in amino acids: CASSVKQGLDYGYTF. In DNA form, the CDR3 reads TGTGCCAGCAGCGTAAAACAGGGCTTGGACTATGGCTACACCTTC. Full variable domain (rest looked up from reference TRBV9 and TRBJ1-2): DSGVTQTPKHLITATGQRVTLRCSPRSGDLSVYWYQQSLDQGLQFLIQYYNGEERAKGNILERFSAQQFPDLHSELNLSSLELGDSALYFCASSVKQGLDYGYTFGSGTRLTVV.

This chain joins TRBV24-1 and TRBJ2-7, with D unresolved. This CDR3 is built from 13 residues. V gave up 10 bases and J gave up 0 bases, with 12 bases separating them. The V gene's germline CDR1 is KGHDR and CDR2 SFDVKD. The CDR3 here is CATRNHNSYEQYF. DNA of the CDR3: TGTGCCACAAGAAATCACAACTCCTACGAGCAGTACTTC.

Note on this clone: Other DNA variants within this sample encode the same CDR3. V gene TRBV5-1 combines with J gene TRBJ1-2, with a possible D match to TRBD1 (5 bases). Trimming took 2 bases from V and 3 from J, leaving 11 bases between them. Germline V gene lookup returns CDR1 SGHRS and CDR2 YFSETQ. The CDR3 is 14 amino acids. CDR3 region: CASSFSTGDYGYTF. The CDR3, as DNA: TGCGCCAGCAGCTTTTCAACAGGAGACTATGGCTACACCTTC.

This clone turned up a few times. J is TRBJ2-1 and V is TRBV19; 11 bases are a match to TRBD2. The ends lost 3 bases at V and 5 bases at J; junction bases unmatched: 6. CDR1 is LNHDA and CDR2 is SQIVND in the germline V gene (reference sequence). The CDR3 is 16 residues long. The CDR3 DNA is TGTGCCAGTAGTATCCCTAGCGGGGGGTGGAACAATGAGCAGTTCTTC. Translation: CASSIPSGGWNNEQFF. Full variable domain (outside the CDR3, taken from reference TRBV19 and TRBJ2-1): DGGITQSPKYLFRKEGQNVTLSCEQNLNHDAMYWYRQDPGQGLRLIYYSQIVNDFQKGDIAEGYSVSREKKESFPLTVTSAQKNPTAFYLCASSIPSGGWNNEQFFGPGTRLTVL.

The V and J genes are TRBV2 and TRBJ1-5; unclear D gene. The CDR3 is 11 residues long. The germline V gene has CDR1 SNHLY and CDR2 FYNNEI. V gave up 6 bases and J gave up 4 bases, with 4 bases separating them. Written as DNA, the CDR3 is TGTGCCAGCAGGGCTAATCAGCCCCAGCATTTT. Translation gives CASRANQPQHF. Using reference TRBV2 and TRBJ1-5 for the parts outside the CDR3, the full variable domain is EPEVTQTPSHQVTQMGQEVILRCVPISNHLYFYWYRQILGQKVEFLVSFYNNEISEKSEIFDDQFSVERPDGSNFTLKIRSTKLEDSAMYFCASRANQPQHFGDGTRLSIL.

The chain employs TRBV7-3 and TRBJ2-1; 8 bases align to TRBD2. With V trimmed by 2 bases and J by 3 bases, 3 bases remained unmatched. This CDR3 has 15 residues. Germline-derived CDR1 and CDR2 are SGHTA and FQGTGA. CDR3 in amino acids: CASSLALADYNEQFF. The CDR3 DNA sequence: TGTGCCAGCAGCTTAGCACTAGCGGACTACAATGAGCAGTTCTTC. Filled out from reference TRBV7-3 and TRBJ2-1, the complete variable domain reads GAGVSQTPSNKVTEKGKYVELRCDPISGHTALYWYRQSLGQGPEFLIYFQGTGAADDSGLPNDRFFAVRPEGSVSTLKIQRTERGDSAVYLCASSLALADYNEQFFGPGTRLTVL.

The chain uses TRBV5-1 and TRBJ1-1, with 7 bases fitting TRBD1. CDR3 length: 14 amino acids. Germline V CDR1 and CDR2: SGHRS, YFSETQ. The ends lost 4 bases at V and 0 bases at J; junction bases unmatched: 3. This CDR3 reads CASSRGQLNTEAFF. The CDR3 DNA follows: TGCGCCAGCAGCCGGGGACAGCTGAACACTGAAGCTTTCTTT.

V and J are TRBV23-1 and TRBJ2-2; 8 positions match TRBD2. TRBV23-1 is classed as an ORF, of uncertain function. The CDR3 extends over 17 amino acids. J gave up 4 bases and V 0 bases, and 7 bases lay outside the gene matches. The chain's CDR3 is CASSQSVRGGGTGELFF. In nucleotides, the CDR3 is TGCGCCAGCAGTCAATCGGTCCGGGGGGGAGGCACCGGGGAGCTGTTTTTT.

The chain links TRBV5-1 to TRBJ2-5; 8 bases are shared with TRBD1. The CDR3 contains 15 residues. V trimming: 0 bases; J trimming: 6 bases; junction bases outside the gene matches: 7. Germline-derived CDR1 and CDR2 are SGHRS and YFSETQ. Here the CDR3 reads CASSLVLGQAKTQYF. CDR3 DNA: TGCGCCAGCAGCTTGGTGTTGGGACAGGCAAAGACCCAGTACTTC. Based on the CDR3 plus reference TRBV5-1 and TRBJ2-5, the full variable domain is KAGVTQTPRYLIKTRGQQVTLSCSPISGHRSVSWYQQTPGQGLQFLFEYFSETQRNKGNFPGRFSGRQFSNSRSEMNVSTLELGDSALYLCASSLVLGQAKTQYFGPGTRLLVL.

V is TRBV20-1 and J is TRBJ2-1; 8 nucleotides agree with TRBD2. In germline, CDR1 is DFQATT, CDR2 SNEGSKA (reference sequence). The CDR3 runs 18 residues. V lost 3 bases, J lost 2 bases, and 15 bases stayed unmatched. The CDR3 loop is CSASDGGGLHFPYNEQFF. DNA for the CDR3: TGCAGTGCTAGTGACGGCGGGGGGCTCCATTTCCCCTACAATGAGCAGTTCTTC.

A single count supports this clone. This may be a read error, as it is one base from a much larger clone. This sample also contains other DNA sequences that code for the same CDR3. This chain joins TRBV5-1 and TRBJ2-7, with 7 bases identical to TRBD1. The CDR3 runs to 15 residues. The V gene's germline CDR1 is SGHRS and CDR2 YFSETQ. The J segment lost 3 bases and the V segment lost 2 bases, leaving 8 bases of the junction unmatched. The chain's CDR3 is CASSLRAGTDYEQYF. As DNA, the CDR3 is TGCGCCAGCAGCTTACGGGCTGGGACAGACTACGAGCAGTACTTC.

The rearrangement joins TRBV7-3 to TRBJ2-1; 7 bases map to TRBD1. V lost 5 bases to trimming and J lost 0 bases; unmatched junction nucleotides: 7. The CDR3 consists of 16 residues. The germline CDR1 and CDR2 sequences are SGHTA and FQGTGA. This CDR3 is CASSRQGLSSYNEQFF. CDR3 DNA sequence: TGTGCCAGCAGCCGACAGGGATTAAGCTCCTACAATGAGCAGTTCTTC.

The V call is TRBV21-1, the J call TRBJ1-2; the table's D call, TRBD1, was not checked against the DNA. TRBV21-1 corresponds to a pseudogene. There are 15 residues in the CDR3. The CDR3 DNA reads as TGTGCCAGCAGCAAGTGGGGGCACAGGAGCTATGGCTACACCTTC. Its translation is CASSKWGHRSYGYTF.

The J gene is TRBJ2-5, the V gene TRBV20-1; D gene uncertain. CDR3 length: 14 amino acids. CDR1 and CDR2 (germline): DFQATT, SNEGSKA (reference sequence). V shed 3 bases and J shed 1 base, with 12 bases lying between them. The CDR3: CSASQVISQETQYF. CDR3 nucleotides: TGCAGTGCTAGTCAGGTGATCAGCCAAGAGACCCAGTACTTC.